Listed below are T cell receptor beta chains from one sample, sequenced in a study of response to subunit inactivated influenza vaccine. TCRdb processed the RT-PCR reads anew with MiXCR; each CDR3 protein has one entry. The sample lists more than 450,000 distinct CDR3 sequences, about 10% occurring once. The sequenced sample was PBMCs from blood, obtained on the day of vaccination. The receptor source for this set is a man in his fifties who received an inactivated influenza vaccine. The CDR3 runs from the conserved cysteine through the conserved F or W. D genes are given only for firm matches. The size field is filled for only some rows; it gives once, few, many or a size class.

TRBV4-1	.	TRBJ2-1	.	CASSQDVGGAYNEQFF	TGCGCCAGCAGCCAAGATGTGGGAGGAGCCTACAATGAGCAGTTCTTC
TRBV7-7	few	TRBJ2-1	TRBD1	CASSLGPGQGVYNEQFF	TGTGCTAGCAGCTTAGGCCCGGGGCAGGGGGTATACAATGAGCAGTTCTTC
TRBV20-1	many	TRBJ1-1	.	CSARDLKGFGAFF	TGCAGTGCTAGAGATCTCAAGGGATTTGGCGCTTTCTTT
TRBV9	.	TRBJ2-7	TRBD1	CASSVGTGGVEQYF	TGTGCCAGCAGCGTAGGGACAGGGGGTGTTGAGCAGTACTTC
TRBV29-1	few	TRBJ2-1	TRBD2	CSVSGSGSYNEQFF	TGCAGCGTTTCCGGTAGCGGGTCCTACAATGAGCAGTTCTTC
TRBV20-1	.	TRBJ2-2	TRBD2	CSASPSGGPNTGELFF	TGCAGTGCTAGTCCTAGCGGGGGGCCGAACACCGGGGAGCTGTTTTTT
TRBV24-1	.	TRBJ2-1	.	CATSEMIGTKQFF	TGTGCCACCAGTGAGATGATTGGGACAAAGCAGTTCTTC
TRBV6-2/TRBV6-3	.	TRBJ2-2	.	CASTPWTGELFF	TGTGCCAGCACTCCATGGACCGGGGAGCTGTTTTTT
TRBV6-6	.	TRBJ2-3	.	CASREQGPGTQYF	TGTGCCAGCAGGGAACAGGGTCCCGGTACGCAGTATTTT
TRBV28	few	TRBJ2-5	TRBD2	CASSPIAGGRETQYF	TGTGCCAGCAGTCCAATAGCGGGGGGGCGCGAGACCCAGTACTTC